The rows below give T cell receptor beta chains drawn from one sample of a study of OX40 agonist ivuxolimab in advanced cancers. Sequencing was performed with immunoSEQ multiplex PCR; in TCRdb, only in-frame clones are kept and a portion is missing. The repertoire includes 25,000 to 30,000 clones, 65% to 90% of them detected once, and roughly 15% sits in the top ten. This material consisted of CD4+ or CD8+ T cells sorted from blood, taken in a trial of the OX40 agonist ivuxolimab. Every receptor here comes from an adult with an advanced solid tumor such as melanoma, head and neck, liver or kidney cancer. CDR3s include the opening cysteine and the closing phenylalanine or tryptophan. Each record gives: D gene, J gene, V gene, clone size, CDR3 DNA, CDR3 protein. D genes are given only for firm matches. Clone size appears in some rows only: once, few, many, or a class for an expanded clone.

- TRBJ1-3 TRBV5-4 - TGTGCTGGAAGGCAGGGGAGTGGAAACACCATATATTTT CAGRQGSGNTIYF
- TRBJ2-1 TRBV10-2 - TGCGCCAGCAGTGAGCGGGGCGGCCCGGACAATGAGCAGTTCTTC CASSERGGPDNEQFF
- TRBJ2-7 TRBV6-5 few TGTGCCAGCAGAGAAGACAGGAAGGGACTCGAGCAGTACTTC CASREDRKGLEQYF
- TRBJ1-1 TRBV5-1 - TGCGCCAGCAGCTTGGCTCAGGGTGGAAGGGAAGCTTTCTTT CASSLAQGGREAFF
- TRBJ1-1 TRBV27 - TGTGCCAGCAGTTTATCGGGTAAGACTGAAGCTTTCTTT CASSLSGKTEAFF
- TRBJ2-7 TRBV28 - TGTGCCAGCAGTTTGGGGGTATCCTACGAGCAGTACTTC CASSLGVSYEQYF
TRBD1 TRBJ2-2 TRBV9 - TGTGCCAGCAAACAGGGGCGAGTTGCCGGGGAGCTGTTTTTT CASKQGRVAGELFF
TRBD1 TRBJ1-2 TRBV15 once TGTGCCACCAGCAGAGGCCGGGACAGGGGCGTGGATGGCTACACCTTC CATSRGRDRGVDGYTF
- TRBJ2-4 TRBV5-1 - TGCGCCAGTCACTCCCGGGACTCCTTTAAAAACATTCAGTACTTC CASHSRDSFKNIQYF
- TRBJ1-2 TRBV29-1 - TGCAGCGTCCCGGACAGAAGGGAGGGCTACTATGGCTACACCTTC CSVPDRREGYYGYTF
- TRBJ2-1 TRBV4-1 - TGCGCCAGCAGCCAAGATCAGGGTCCGGGTGAGCAGTTCTTC CASSQDQGPGEQFF
TRBD1 TRBJ1-6 TRBV6-6 - TGTGCCAGCAGCCACCGGGACAGGGGTGTGCGATCACCCCTCCACTTT CASSHRDRGVRSPLHF
- TRBJ2-2 TRBV30 few TGTGCCTCCACCTCTACAGGGGAGCTGTTTTTT CASTSTGELFF
- TRBJ2-7 TRBV4-3 - TGCGCCAGCAGCCAAGACCGGGTAGGGAACTCCTACGAGCAGTACTTC CASSQDRVGNSYEQYF
- TRBJ1-3 TRBV13 - TGTGCCAGCAGCTTACCCTACACCCGGACCTCTGGAAACACCATATATTTT CASSLPYTRTSGNTIYF
- TRBJ2-7 TRBV27 - TGTGCCAGCAGTTTATCGGCCGCCTACGAGCAGTACTTC CASSLSAAYEQYF
- TRBJ1-4 TRBV6-1 - TGTGCCAGCAGTGAAAGGTCCTTCCAAAGTGAAAAACTGTTTTTT CASSERSFQSEKLFF
TRBD1 TRBJ1-5 TRBV15 - TGTGCCACCAGCAGCCCCGGACAGGGCGGGGATCAGCCCCAGCATTTT CATSSPGQGGDQPQHF
- TRBJ1-6 TRBV6-5 - TGTGCCAGCAGTTATTCGCTGGGGCCTTATAATTCACCCCTCCACTTT CASSYSLGPYNSPLHF
- TRBJ2-7 TRBV4-3 - TGCGCCAGCAGCCAAGGCCAACTGGGGGGTTTATACGAGCAGTACTTC CASSQGQLGGLYEQYF
- TRBJ1-2 TRBV5-4 - TGTGCCAGCAGCTTGGAGAGCAGACACCGCAAGGACTATGGCTACACCTTC CASSLESRHRKDYGYTF
TRBD1 TRBJ2-5 TRBV11-2 - TGTGCCAGCAACCCCGGGACAGGGGGCGAAGAGACCCAGTACTTC CASNPGTGGEETQYF
- TRBJ2-7 TRBV9 - TGTGCCAGCAGCGTAGGGTTAACCTACGAGCAGTACTTC CASSVGLTYEQYF
- TRBJ2-2 TRBV4-2 - TGTGCCAGCAGCCAAGGGTTTTACACCGGGGAGCTGTTTTTT CASSQGFYTGELFF
- TRBJ2-1 TRBV28 - TGTGCCAGCAGACACCAAGGGGACAATGAGCAGTTCTTC CASRHQGDNEQFF
- TRBJ2-7 TRBV7-6 - TGTGCCAGCAGCTTAGAGGACGAGCAGTACTTC CASSLEDEQYF
- TRBJ1-5 TRBV27 - TGTGCCAGCAGGGAAGGGACGGCCGCCTATAGCAATCAGCCCCAGCATTTT CASREGTAAYSNQPQHF
TRBD2 TRBJ2-2 TRBV4-1 - TGCGCCAGCAGCCAAATAGGACTAGCGGGGGGGCGCGGGGAGCTGTTTTTT CASSQIGLAGGRGELFF
TRBD1 TRBJ2-2 TRBV2 - TGTGCCAGCATCGACCGGGACAGGGAGGGCACCGGGGAGCTGTTTTTT CASIDRDREGTGELFF
- TRBJ2-2 TRBV27 - TGTGCCAGCAGTTTGTCCAGTCCCGGGGAGCTGTTTTTT CASSLSSPGELFF
- TRBJ2-1 TRBV28 - TGTGCCAGCGGGGAATACTACAATGAGCAGTTCTTC CASGEYYNEQFF
TRBD2 TRBJ2-1 TRBV25-1 few TGTGCCAGCAGCAACTCCGGGGCGGGGGGGAGCTCCTACAATGAGCAGTTCTTC CASSNSGAGGSSYNEQFF
- TRBJ2-7 TRBV15 - TGTGCCACCAGCACCCGGGAATCATCCTACGAGCAGTACTTC CATSTRESSYEQYF
- TRBJ2-7 TRBV27 - TGTGCCAGCAGTTTATCCCCAACTTACGAGCAGTACTTC CASSLSPTYEQYF
- TRBJ2-7 TRBV27 - TGTGCCAGCAGTTTCAAGGCCGGGGGAGGCGAGCAGTACTTC CASSFKAGGGEQYF
- TRBJ2-7 TRBV7-8 once TGTGCCAGCAGCTTATTGGCCACTAGATACGAGCAGTACTTC CASSLLATRYEQYF
- TRBJ2-1 TRBV19 - TGTGCCAGTAGTTCCCGGGACGTCTCCTACAATGAGCAGTTCTTC CASSSRDVSYNEQFF
- TRBJ2-1 TRBV7-9 - TGTGCCAGCAGCTTAAACTGGGGGACTGAGCAGTTCTTC CASSLNWGTEQFF
- TRBJ1-1 TRBV10-3 - TGTGCCATCCAGGGTACTTCTGAAGCTTTCTTT CAIQGTSEAFF
- TRBJ2-7 TRBV7-9 few TGTGCCAGCAGCCGCGTCGGCTACGAGCAGTACTTC CASSRVGYEQYF
- TRBJ1-1 TRBV7-9 - TGTGCCAGCAGCGTCGACCCCAGGGAGGGGGACACTGAAGCTTTCTTT CASSVDPREGDTEAFF
TRBD2 TRBJ2-3 TRBV13 - TGTGCCAGCAGCTTAGGGACTAGCGGGAGGTTCACAGATACGCAGTATTTT CASSLGTSGRFTDTQYF
TRBD2 TRBJ2-1 TRBV6-4 - TGTGCCAGCCCGGGTGGGGGACTAGCGGGGGATAATGAGCAGTTCTTC CASPGGGLAGDNEQFF
TRBD1 TRBJ1-4 TRBV2 - TGTGCCAGCAGAGGACAGGGTGACGAAAAACTGTTTTTT CASRGQGDEKLFF